The next 4 T cell receptor beta chains were all read from a single sample in a study of Tregs in tolerant kidney transplant recipients. For these TCRs, the target antigens are not known. Clones were sequenced by immunoSEQ multiplex PCR, and TCRdb holds only the in-frame ones, with some missing. Of approximately 44,000 clones in the sample, 95% to 96% were seen once. The sample was Tregs from blood cultured with allogeneic cells. The receptors shown here come from a human donor in good health.

V is TRBV7-9 and J is TRBJ1-4; D might be TRBD1 (5 bases). In germline, CDR1 is SEHNR, CDR2 FQNEAQ (reference sequence). V lost 2 bases and J 6 bases, leaving 10 bases between the germline ends. The length of the CDR3 is 14 residues. In nucleotides, the CDR3 is TGTGCCAGCAGCTTACGGGGCTTGGATGAAAAACTGTTTTTT. Translation gives CASSLRGLDEKLFF.

V usage is TRBV7-9 and J usage is TRBJ1-2; maybe TRBD1 (5 bases). This CDR3 has 13 amino acids. Trimming cost V 3 bases and J 7 bases, with 12 bases left between them. The germline gives CDR1 SEHNR, CDR2 FQNEAQ (reference sequence). CDR3 sequence (DNA): TGTGCCAGCAGCTTTCTCAGGGCGGGTGGCTACACCTTC. Amino acids: CASSFLRAGGYTF. Drawing the rest from reference TRBV7-9 and TRBJ1-2, the complete variable domain is DTGVSQNPRHKITKRGQNVTFRCDPISEHNRLYWYRQTLGQGPEFLTYFQNEAQLEKSRLLSDRFSAERPKGSFSTLEIQRTEQGDSAMYLCASSFLRAGGYTFGSGTRLTVV.

This chain connects TRBV11-2 to TRBJ2-5; D perhaps matches TRBD2 (5 bases). CDR1 and CDR2 from the germline V gene are SGHAT and FQNNGV. The CDR3 consists of 13 residues. Trimming pared 5 bases from V and 4 bases from J, leaving 11 bases between. The CDR3 DNA reads as TGTGCCAGCAGCCCCGGACTGATAGAGACCCAGTACTTC. This sequence encodes CASSPGLIETQYF.

The chain links TRBV6-1 to TRBJ1-5; 7 bases map to TRBD1. The CDR3 has 13 residues. Trimming removed 6 bases from V and 11 bases from J; junction bases left unmatched: 10. Germline loops: CDR1 MNHNS, CDR2 SASEGT. The CDR3 region has the DNA TGTGCCAGCAGGAAAAGACAAGACAGGGCCCAGCATTTT. This sequence encodes CASRKRQDRAQHF.